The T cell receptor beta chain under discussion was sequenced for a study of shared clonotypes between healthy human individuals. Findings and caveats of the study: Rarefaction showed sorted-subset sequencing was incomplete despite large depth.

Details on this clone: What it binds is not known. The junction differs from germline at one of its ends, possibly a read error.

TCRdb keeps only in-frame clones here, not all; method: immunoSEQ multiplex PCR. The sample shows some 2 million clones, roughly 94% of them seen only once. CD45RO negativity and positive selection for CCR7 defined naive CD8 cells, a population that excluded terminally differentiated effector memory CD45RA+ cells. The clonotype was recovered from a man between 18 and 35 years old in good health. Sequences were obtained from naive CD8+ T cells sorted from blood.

CDR3 in DNA: TGCGCCAGCAGCGAAGAAAGGCAGAGCTCCTACGAGCAGTACTTC. This sequence encodes CASSEERQSSYEQYF. The chain combines TRBV4-1 with TRBJ2-7; D is undetermined. Germline CDR1 and CDR2: MGHRA and YSYEKL. CDR3 size: 15 residues.